These 21 T cell receptor beta chains were all obtained from the same sample, sequenced in a study of Ad26.COV2.S vaccination and SARS-CoV-2 variants. Some clones are missing from TCRdb's copy, which holds only in-frame ones; the method was immunoSEQ multiplex PCR. The sample yields fewer than 400,000 clones, around nine tenths seen once. Treatment here: roughly 19 received Ad26.COV2.S at low or high dose, single or two shots; 5 received placebo; per-sample allocation not given. Samples came from day 63 after the first vaccine or placebo injection. Sequenced material: peripheral blood, taken in a trial of Ad26.COV2.S vaccine versus placebo. All receptors derive from a person between 18 and 59 years old who received the Ad26.COV2.S COVID-19 vaccine or a placebo.

The V gene is TRBV30, the J gene TRBJ2-5; 12 bases align to TRBD2. V lost 0 bases to trimming and J lost 5 bases; unmatched junction nucleotides: 4. The CDR3 length is 15 residues. Germline values: CDR1 GTSNPN, CDR2 SVGIG (reference sequence). DNA of the CDR3: TGTGCCTGGAGTGTACCTAGCGGGGGGGTGGAGACCCAGTACTTC. This translates into CAWSVPSGGVETQYF.

The chain has TRBV30 and TRBJ1-6, with D uncertain. Per the germline V gene, CDR1 is GTSNPN and CDR2 is SVGIG (reference sequence). Trimming took 0 bases from V and 7 from J, leaving 13 bases between them. The CDR3 length is 15 residues. The CDR3: CAWSVPLLGNSPLHF. CDR3 in DNA: TGTGCCTGGAGTGTACCCCTCCTCGGGAATTCACCCCTCCACTTT.

The gene calls are TRBV6-1 and TRBJ1-2, with D unresolved. The V gene lost 5 bases and the J gene lost 0 bases, with 13 bases spanning the gap. CDR1 and CDR2 (germline): MNHNS, SASEGT. The CDR3 consists of 15 residues. The CDR3 region has the DNA TGTGCCAGCAGTCCCTCATCAACAGCTAACTATGGCTACACCTTC. This sequence encodes CASSPSSTANYGYTF.

To note about this clone: A read error may be the cause here, since a much bigger clone is one base away. V and J are TRBV7-2 and TRBJ1-5, with TRBD1 as a possible D gene (6 bases). CDR3 size: 14 residues. The V gene lost 6 bases and the J gene lost 0 bases, with 9 bases spanning the gap. Germline CDR1 reads SGHTA; CDR2 reads FQGNSA. In nucleotides, the CDR3 is TGTGCCAGCAGACGGGACATTAGCAATCAGCCCCAGCATTTT. As protein: CASRRDISNQPQHF.

The J gene is TRBJ2-3, the V gene TRBV24-1; the D gene is possibly TRBD2 (5 bases). Germline-derived CDR1 and CDR2 are KGHDR and SFDVKD. V lost 11 bases and J lost 2, with 13 bases in between. This CDR3 has 13 amino acids. CDR3 amino acids: CAIGEWDTDTQYF. In nucleotides, the CDR3 is TGTGCCATTGGGGAGTGGGACACAGATACGCAGTATTTT.

This chain joins TRBV27 and TRBJ1-1; no clear D. Trimming took off 2 bases at V and 5 bases at J, with 12 bases between the two ends. The CDR3 totals 14 residues. Per germline, CDR1 MNHEY and CDR2 SMNVEV (reference sequence). The CDR3 sequence is CASSLGAGTTEAFF. CDR3 nucleotide sequence: TGTGCCAGCAGTTTAGGTGCAGGTACGACTGAAGCTTTCTTT.

This rearrangement joins TRBV5-1 to TRBJ2-5, with 7 positions matching TRBD1. Germline V lookup: CDR1 SGHRS, CDR2 YFSETQ. Losses at the gene ends were 2 bases for V and 2 bases for J; bases not matched to a gene: 6. CDR3 size: 15 residues. CDR3 coding DNA: TGCGCCAGCAGCTTAACAGGGGCTCCGCAAGAGACCCAGTACTTC. Its translation: CASSLTGAPQETQYF.

This chain uses TRBV28 with TRBJ1-3; no reliable D call. Germline V gene data show CDR1 as MDHEN and CDR2 as SYDVKM. The ends were cut back, 6 bases at V and 9 bases at J, with 12 bases in the middle. This CDR3 is built from 12 residues. The CDR3 reads CASSGLERTIYF. The CDR3 DNA reads TGTGCCAGCAGCGGACTAGAACGCACCATATATTTT.

The chain links TRBV6-2 or TRBV6-3 to TRBJ2-5, with a weak D call TRBD2 (6 bases). CDR1 is MNHEY, CDR2 SVGEGT, per germline. The CDR3 covers 11 residues. The V end lost 6 bases, the J end lost 5 bases, and 7 bases lay between the germline ends. CDR3 sequence reads: CASSREETQYF. CDR3 DNA: TGTGCCAGCAGCCGGGAGGAGACCCAGTACTTC.

This clone was observed a handful of times. This chain connects TRBV12-3 or TRBV12-4 to TRBJ1-5; D gene uncertain. The CDR3 sequence is 9 residues long. Between the trimmed V and J ends, which lost 8 bases and 9 bases, there was a span of 5 bases. DNA for the CDR3: TGTGCCAGCGGCAGGCCCCAGCATTTT. Protein sequence: CASGRPQHF.

The rearrangement uses TRBV15 and TRBJ2-1; weak D call: TRBD1 (6 bases). Germline CDR1 LNHNV, CDR2 YYDKDF (reference sequence). The CDR3 consists of 13 residues. Trimming took 8 bases from V and 5 from J, leaving 13 bases between them. The CDR3 reads CATLTGNDNEQFF. DNA for the CDR3: TGTGCCACCCTAACAGGGAACGACAATGAGCAGTTCTTC.

The rearrangement links TRBV6-1 to TRBJ1-1, with D maybe TRBD1 (6 bases). CDR1 and CDR2 (germline): MNHNS, SASEGT. The CDR3 contains 18 residues. The germline V and J ends were trimmed by 2 bases and 3 bases, with 22 bases remaining between them. The CDR3 bases are TGTGCCAGCAGTGAATTTTCCTTGGGGGCCGGAGAGGACACTGAAGCTTTCTTT. This encodes CASSEFSLGAGEDTEAFF.

This clone came up once. The chain joins TRBV4-1 to TRBJ2-5, with D tentatively TRBD1 (6 bases). The V end lost 3 bases, the J end lost 2 bases, and 16 bases lay between the germline ends. Germline V gene data show CDR1 as MGHRA and CDR2 as YSYEKL. CDR3 length: 16 amino acids. The CDR3 protein is CASSHSTRGLQETQYF. CDR3 nucleotides: TGCGCCAGCAGCCATTCGACCAGGGGATTGCAAGAGACCCAGTACTTC.

The V and J genes are TRBV5-1 and TRBJ2-2; D is unclear. The CDR3 has 14 residues. V lost 2 bases and J lost 2, with 7 bases in between. Germline V CDR1 and CDR2: SGHRS, YFSETQ. The CDR3 region is CASSFGLNTGELFF. CDR3 DNA: TGCGCCAGCAGCTTCGGCCTTAACACCGGGGAGCTGTTTTTT.

V and J are TRBV19 and TRBJ1-1; D is uncertain. The CDR3 is 16 residues long. Germline V gene lookup returns CDR1 LNHDA and CDR2 SQIVND (reference sequence). Trimming removed 4 bases at V and 2 bases at J, with 17 bases between. The CDR3 here is CASSTGEGGFNTEAFF. The CDR3 DNA is TGTGCCAGTAGTACTGGAGAGGGCGGGTTCAACACTGAAGCTTTCTTT.

The chain joins TRBV6-2 or TRBV6-3 to TRBJ1-1; D remains unclear. The CDR3 loop spans 11 amino acids. Trimming removed 2 bases from V and 8 bases from J, with 6 bases in between. CDR1 and CDR2 (germline): MNHEY, SVGEGT. This chain's CDR3 is CASSYPTEAFF. The DNA for the CDR3 is TGTGCCAGCAGTTACCCGACAGAAGCTTTCTTT.

This rearrangement joins TRBV19 to TRBJ1-2; D unresolved. The CDR3 covers 12 residues. The ends were cut back, 6 bases at V and 4 bases at J, with 9 bases in the middle. Germline lookup yields CDR1 LNHDA and CDR2 SQIVND (reference sequence). The CDR3 is CASRTDFYGYTF. The CDR3, as DNA: TGTGCCAGTAGGACGGACTTCTATGGCTACACCTTC.

The rearrangement joins TRBV7-9 to TRBJ1-4, with 10 bases identical to TRBD1. The CDR3 contains 16 residues. Germline CDR1 is SEHNR and CDR2 is FQNEAQ (reference sequence). Unmatched junction bases numbered 11, after V lost 5 bases and J lost 8 bases. CDR3: CASSARDRGRVEKLFF. The CDR3 DNA is TGTGCCAGCAGCGCCCGGGACAGGGGTAGAGTAGAAAAACTGTTTTTT.

CDR3 bases: TGCGCCAGCAAGTGGGGGGACACCATATATTTT. This translates into CASKWGDTIYF. V is TRBV5-1 and J is TRBJ1-3, with a weak D call TRBD1 (5 bases). Looked up from germline, CDR1 is SGHRS and CDR2 is YFSETQ. The germline V and J ends were trimmed by 6 bases and 8 bases, with 9 bases remaining between them. This CDR3 has 11 amino acids.

This clone appeared a single time. The rearrangement joins TRBV12-3 or TRBV12-4 to TRBJ2-5; D could derive from TRBD1 or TRBD2 (5 bases each). Trimming shortened V by 8 bases and J by 5 bases, and 15 bases separated the two germline ends. The CDR3 is 13 amino acids. The CDR3 protein is CASAYGAEETQYF. The CDR3 DNA reads as TGTGCCAGCGCTTACGGGGCGGAGGAGACCCAGTACTTC.

V and J are TRBV5-6 and TRBJ1-2; D is possibly TRBD1 (5 bases). This CDR3 spans 13 amino acids. Germline V gives CDR1 SGHDT, CDR2 YYEEEE. The V gene lost 3 bases and the J gene lost 8 bases, with 14 bases spanning the gap. CDR3 amino acids: CASSYQGGRGYTF. DNA of the CDR3: TGTGCCAGCAGCTATCAGGGCGGGCGAGGCTACACCTTC.